This passage covers 16 T cell receptor beta chains from one sample sequenced in a study of shared clonotypes between healthy human individuals. Measured with immunoSEQ multiplex PCR; TCRdb has only the in-frame clones, and not every one. Counted here are some 360,000 clones, 73% occurring once; the ten biggest clones make up about 10%. The sequencing sample was made of memory CD4+ T cells sorted from blood. The subset: CD45RA-negative fraction. Receptor source: a man in his thirties or forties in good health.

The table lists this clone with a few counts. The J gene is TRBJ2-3, the V gene TRBV4-1; D is perhaps TRBD2 (5 bases). Per the germline V gene, CDR1 is MGHRA and CDR2 is YSYEKL. The CDR3 length is 12 residues. Trimming pared 9 bases from V and 3 bases from J, leaving 10 bases between. The CDR3, as DNA: TGCGCCAGTGAGGGCAGAACAGATACGCAGTATTTT. It is translated as CASEGRTDTQYF.

The V call is TRBV7-8, the J call TRBJ1-4; D is unclear. Trimming cost V 2 bases and J 3 bases, with 10 bases left between them. This CDR3 region has 15 residues. The germline V gene has CDR1 SGHVS and CDR2 FQNEAQ. The CDR3 nucleotides are TGTGCCAGCAGCTTACCCGGCATGGCTAATGAAAAACTGTTTTTT. Its protein is CASSLPGMANEKLFF.

This chain links TRBV25-1 with TRBJ2-2; the D call may be TRBD1 or TRBD2 (5 bases each). The CDR3 covers 18 residues. V was cut by 5 bases and J by 1 base, with 20 bases left in between. Germline values: CDR1 MGHDK, CDR2 SYGVNS. The CDR3: CASSSNGGGQENTGELFF. The CDR3 DNA follows: TGTGCCAGCAGTTCAAATGGGGGTGGGCAGGAGAACACCGGGGAGCTGTTTTTT.

This chain joins TRBV6-8 and TRBJ2-2; D may be TRBD1 or TRBD2 (5 bases each). The germline V and J ends were trimmed by 5 bases and 4 bases, with 11 bases remaining between them. CDR3 size: 14 residues. CDR1 and CDR2 (germline): MNHGY, SAAAGT. The CDR3 is CASSPMRGTGELFF. The CDR3 DNA reads TGTGCCAGCAGTCCAATGAGGGGCACCGGGGAGCTGTTTTTT.

This clone was recorded at least ten times. The rearrangement links TRBV5-8 to TRBJ1-3; possibly TRBD1 for D (5 bases). Germline V gene sequence: CDR1 SGHTS, CDR2 YDEGEE. V lost 0 bases to trimming and J lost 1 base, with 14 bases between them. This CDR3 contains 17 residues. CDR3 bases: TGTGCCAGCAGCTTGGCCGCACCAGGGCCGTCTGGAAACACCATATATTTT. As protein: CASSLAAPGPSGNTIYF.

The V and J genes are TRBV4-1 and TRBJ1-1; possibly TRBD1 for D (5 bases). The CDR3 contains 14 residues. CDR1 is MGHRA, CDR2 YSYEKL, per germline. Trimming cost V 3 bases and J 2 bases, with 10 bases left between them. CDR3 nucleotides: TGCGCCAGCAGCCAGAGGGGTGCCAACACTGAAGCTTTCTTT. This codes for CASSQRGANTEAFF.

V usage is TRBV14 and J usage is TRBJ2-7; D unclear. This CDR3 contains 13 residues. V lost 0 bases, J lost 6 bases, and 9 bases lay in between. Germline assignment: CDR1 SGHDN and CDR2 FVKESK. CDR3 protein: CASSQDSYTEQYF. As DNA, the CDR3 is TGTGCCAGCAGCCAAGACAGCTATACCGAGCAGTACTTC.

In this sample, this clone turned up a few times. V and J are TRBV18 and TRBJ2-7; a weak D match, TRBD1 (5 bases). Trimming left V 2 bases short and J 5 bases short, with 16 bases between. From germline, CDR1 is KGHSH and CDR2 LQKENI. The CDR3 is made up of 15 amino acids. The CDR3: CASSPRAGHGDEQYF. DNA of the CDR3: TGTGCCAGCTCACCAAGGGCAGGGCATGGGGACGAGCAGTACTTC.

This sequence joins TRBV2 and TRBJ2-6; 13 nucleotides align to TRBD2. From germline, CDR1 is SNHLY and CDR2 FYNNEI. The CDR3 is made up of 17 amino acids. The J segment lost 0 bases and the V segment lost 8 bases, leaving 4 bases of the junction unmatched. The DNA for the CDR3 is TGTGCCAGCGGGGGACTAGCGGGGATCTCTGGGGCCAACGTCCTGACTTTC. Its translation: CASGGLAGISGANVLTF.

This clone appeared a few times. J is TRBJ2-7 and V is TRBV27; D is possibly TRBD1 (6 bases). Per germline, CDR1 MNHEY and CDR2 SMNVEV (reference sequence). Trimming removed 4 bases from V and 3 bases from J, with 22 bases in between. The CDR3 spans 17 residues. CDR3 in amino acids: CASSSLSNRATYYEQYF. The CDR3 region has the DNA TGTGCCAGCAGTTCACTCTCAAACAGGGCCACCTACTACGAGCAGTACTTC.

The gene calls are TRBV6-1 and TRBJ2-1; D call uncertain. V was pared by 4 bases and J by 4 bases, with 17 bases between. The length of the CDR3 is 16 residues. Germline V lookup: CDR1 MNHNS, CDR2 SASEGT. CDR3 protein: CASSARILTPYNEQFF. CDR3 bases: TGTGCCAGCAGTGCCAGGATACTGACTCCTTACAATGAGCAGTTCTTC.

This clone was seen once. The chain uses TRBV6-1 and TRBJ2-7; D is undetermined. The CDR3 consists of 13 residues. Germline CDR1 and CDR2: MNHNS and SASEGT. Deletions cut 2 bases from V and 2 bases from J, with 7 bases between. The CDR3 DNA follows: TGTGCCAGCAGTGAACTGCAAACCTACGAGCAGTACTTC. Residues: CASSELQTYEQYF.

In this sample, this clone turned up a few times. The chain is built from TRBV2 and TRBJ2-2, with 9 bases aligning to TRBD2. With V trimmed by 4 bases and J by 6 bases, 15 bases remained unmatched. The CDR3 is 18 residues long. The germline V gene has CDR1 SNHLY and CDR2 FYNNEI. CDR3 loop: CASSAMGSGSMMAGELFF. The CDR3 bases are TGTGCCAGCAGTGCTATGGGTAGCGGGAGTATGATGGCCGGGGAGCTGTTTTTT.

The chain links TRBV2 to TRBJ1-1; 8 nucleotides match TRBD1. CDR1 is SNHLY, CDR2 FYNNEI, per germline. V shed 1 base, J shed 11 bases, and the junction held 9 bases outside the gene matches. CDR3 length: 14 amino acids. The CDR3 DNA sequence: TGTGCCAGCAGTGAAGAAGGTGACAGGGGAATGGCTTTCTTT. It codes for CASSEEGDRGMAFF.

As for this clone: Since a much larger clone is just one base distant, this may be a read error. CDR3 in amino acids: CSVEGTGTYEQYF. The CDR3 nucleotides are TGCAGCGTTGAAGGGACAGGGACCTACGAGCAGTACTTC. This chain links TRBV29-1 with TRBJ2-7, with 8 nucleotides matching TRBD1. The V segment lost 1 base and the J segment 2 bases; nucleotides outside the gene matches: 1. Germline V gene sequence: CDR1 SQVTM, CDR2 ANQGSEA. The CDR3 is 13 residues long.

Points on this clone: Other nucleotide sequences in the sample specify the same CDR3. The chain couples TRBV18 to TRBJ2-3; D gene uncertain. The CDR3 extends over 12 amino acids. Germline assignment: CDR1 KGHSH and CDR2 LQKENI. V lost 1 base and J lost 5, with 4 bases in between. The CDR3 here is CASSPLGDTQYF. In DNA form, the CDR3 reads TGTGCCAGCTCACCACTCGGAGATACGCAGTATTTT.